The 31 T cell receptor beta chains listed next were all sequenced from one sample in a study of blood T cell repertoires in COVID-19. Only in-frame clones appear in the TCRdb table, and some are missing; sequencing was by immunoSEQ multiplex PCR. The table shows 95,000 to 150,000 clones, with 88% occurring only once. Source material: peripheral blood. These TCRs come from a woman between 45 and 65 years old with active or convalescent COVID-19.

V and J are TRBV5-1 and TRBJ2-3, with 8 bases aligning to TRBD2. The trim removed 1 base at V and 4 bases at J, leaving 5 bases unmatched. CDR1 SGHRS and CDR2 YFSETQ come from the germline V gene. The CDR3 consists of 15 residues. CDR3 nucleotides: TGCGCCAGCAGCTTGCACGGGAGGGCATCAGATACGCAGTATTTT. It specifies CASSLHGRASDTQYF.

The gene calls are TRBV19 and TRBJ2-3; D possibly corresponds to TRBD2 (7 bases). The CDR3 runs 15 residues. V was pared by 1 base and J by 5 bases, with 13 bases between. Germline V CDR1 and CDR2: LNHDA, SQIVND (reference sequence). Here the CDR3 reads CASSIVTGRGDTQYF. The CDR3 coding sequence is TGTGCCAGTAGTATAGTCACAGGGAGGGGAGATACGCAGTATTTT.

The CDR3 sequence is CSVAPRGDRGNTIYF. Here the CDR3 DNA reads TGCAGCGTTGCCCCGCGGGGTGACAGAGGAAACACCATATATTTT. The chain recombines TRBV29-1 with TRBJ1-3; the D gene is possibly TRBD1 (5 bases). Germline V gene sequence: CDR1 SQVTM, CDR2 ANQGSEA. This CDR3 region has 15 residues. The V and J ends lost 4 bases and 4 bases respectively, with 17 bases between them.

The chain couples TRBV5-1 to TRBJ2-3; TRBD2 matches at 8 bases. Germline values: CDR1 SGHRS, CDR2 YFSETQ. The V and J ends lost 2 bases and 4 bases, in that order; junction bases with no gene match: 6. The CDR3 extends over 15 amino acids. This chain's CDR3 is CASSLTGAGADTQYF. The CDR3 DNA reads as TGCGCCAGCAGCTTAACGGGAGCGGGGGCAGATACGCAGTATTTT.

With regard to this clone: Sequence at one end of the junction differs from germline and may be a read error. The chain couples TRBV7-2 to TRBJ1-1, with 11 bases lining up with TRBD1. Germline CDR1 is SGHTA and CDR2 is FQGNSA. The CDR3 contains 13 residues. The CDR3 spells CASSLAQGQGVLF. CDR3 coding DNA: TGTGCCAGCAGCTTAGCGCAGGGACAGGGGGTTCTCTTT.

In its sample, this clone was seen a few times. The V call is TRBV7-3, the J call TRBJ1-2, with TRBD1 matching over 11 bases. V was pared by 2 bases and J by 7 bases, with 0 bases of the junction left unmatched. This CDR3 is 13 amino acids long. The germline V gene encodes CDR1 SGHTA and CDR2 FQGTGA. The CDR3 DNA is TGTGCCAGCAGCTTAGGGACAGGGGGTGGCTACACCTTC. Its protein is CASSLGTGGGYTF.

The chain couples TRBV12-3 or TRBV12-4 to TRBJ2-7, with D possibly being TRBD1 (5 bases). This CDR3 is 13 amino acids long. The V and J ends lost 3 bases and 3 bases respectively, with 9 bases between them. As DNA, the CDR3 is TGTGCCAGCAGTTTTGGCAGGGTCTACGAGCAGTACTTC. Amino acids: CASSFGRVYEQYF.

This chain links TRBV28 with TRBJ2-1, with a weak D call TRBD2 (5 bases). The V end lost 5 bases, the J end lost 1 base, and 15 bases lay between the germline ends. Germline assignment: CDR1 MDHEN and CDR2 SYDVKM. This CDR3 spans 16 amino acids. The CDR3, as DNA: TGTGCCAGCAGTATACCAAGCGGTCAATCCTACAATGAGCAGTTCTTC. Protein sequence: CASSIPSGQSYNEQFF.

This sequence joins TRBV5-4 and TRBJ2-5; no clear D gene. Per the germline V gene, CDR1 is SGHNT and CDR2 is YYREEE (reference sequence). Trimming cost V 1 base and J 5 bases, with 15 bases left between them. CDR3 length equals 15 residues. The CDR3, as DNA: TGTGCCAGCAGCTTGCGCTCCGGTACCGATGAGACCCAGTACTTC. Its protein product is CASSLRSGTDETQYF. The variable domain in full, with the rest retrieved from reference TRBV5-4 and TRBJ2-5, is ETGVTQSPTHLIKTRGQQVTLRCSSQSGHNTVSWYQQALGQGPQFIFQYYREEENGRGNFPPRFSGLQFPNYSSELNVNALELDDSALYLCASSLRSGTDETQYFGPGTRLLVL.

The V call is TRBV28, the J call TRBJ2-7; 9 nucleotides align to TRBD1. CDR1 is MDHEN and CDR2 is SYDVKM in the germline V gene. The CDR3 runs to 15 residues. Trimming cost V 6 bases and J 3 bases; bases outside gene matches: 9. In nucleotides, the CDR3 is TGTGCCAGCAGCTGGGGACTGGGACAGGGCTACGAGCAGTACTTC. It encodes CASSWGLGQGYEQYF.

The V gene is TRBV6-5, the J gene TRBJ2-7, with D tentatively TRBD1 (5 bases). V was cut by 7 bases and J by 5 bases, with 15 bases left in between. This CDR3 region has 13 residues. Germline V gene sequence: CDR1 MNHEY, CDR2 SVGAGI. The CDR3 protein is CASKKGLAHEQYF. DNA for the CDR3: TGTGCCAGCAAAAAGGGGTTAGCCCACGAGCAGTACTTC.

This clone is a singleton in its sample. This chain connects TRBV6-5 to TRBJ2-1, with 7 nucleotides matching TRBD1. Trimming cost V 8 bases and J 7 bases; bases outside gene matches: 5. Per the germline V gene, CDR1 is MNHEY and CDR2 is SVGAGI. This CDR3 spans 12 amino acids. CDR3 region: CASRQGTNEQFF. The CDR3 coding sequence is TGTGCCAGCCGACAGGGTACAAATGAGCAGTTCTTC.

The rearrangement joins TRBV7-2 to TRBJ2-2, with a tentative D call TRBD2 (5 bases). Germline lookup yields CDR1 SGHTA and CDR2 FQGNSA. CDR3 length equals 16 residues. The V end lost 4 bases, the J end lost 4 bases, and 16 bases lay between the germline ends. The CDR3 loop reads CASSSFQLVITGELFF. CDR3 DNA sequence: TGTGCCAGCAGCTCCTTCCAACTAGTAATCACCGGGGAGCTGTTTTTT. Based on the CDR3 plus reference TRBV7-2 and TRBJ2-2, the full variable domain is GAGVSQSPSNKVTEKGKDVELRCDPISGHTALYWYRQSLGQGLEFLIYFQGNSAPDKSGLPSDRFSAERTGGSVSTLTIQRTQQEDSAVYLCASSSFQLVITGELFFGEGSRLTVL.

This clone occurred a few times. The chain joins TRBV5-4 to TRBJ1-2; the D gene is possibly TRBD1 (5 bases). This CDR3 has 14 amino acids. The V gene's germline CDR1 is SGHNT and CDR2 YYREEE (reference sequence). Between the trimmed V and J ends, which lost 0 bases and 1 base, there was a span of 7 bases. CDR3 sequence (DNA): TGTGCCAGCAGCTTGGGGGGCGATAACTATGGCTACACCTTC. As protein: CASSLGGDNYGYTF.

The gene calls are TRBV18 and TRBJ2-1; 10 nucleotides line up with TRBD1. J lost 6 bases, V lost 3 bases, and 2 bases had no gene match. This CDR3 comprises 14 residues. CDR1 and CDR2 from the germline V gene are KGHSH and LQKENI. This CDR3 reads CASSPGQGFNEQFF. The CDR3 DNA is TGTGCCAGCTCACCGGGACAGGGGTTCAATGAGCAGTTCTTC. The full variable domain, with the rest looked up from reference TRBV18 and TRBJ2-1, is NAGVMQNPRHLVRRRGQEARLRCSPMKGHSHVYWYRQLPEEGLKFMVYLQKENIIDESGMPKERFSAEFPKEGPSILRIQQVVRGDSAAYFCASSPGQGFNEQFFGPGTRLTVL.

The V gene is TRBV4-2, the J gene TRBJ1-1; D remains unclear. This CDR3 is built from 14 residues. Germline CDR1 is LGHNA and CDR2 is YNFKEQ. The V end was cut by 5 bases, the J end by 5 bases, with 15 bases between. The CDR3, as DNA: TGTGCCAGCAGCTACCCTGGCGGAAAGACTGAAGCTTTCTTT. This translates into CASSYPGGKTEAFF.

This chain connects TRBV28 to TRBJ1-1; 8 positions match TRBD1. V lost 5 bases and J lost 2; bases outside the gene matches: 7. Germline CDR1 and CDR2: MDHEN and SYDVKM. This CDR3 contains 15 residues. The CDR3 DNA reads TGTGCCAGCAGTCCCAGTGGACAGGGAAACACTGAAGCTTTCTTT. Its protein product is CASSPSGQGNTEAFF.

J is TRBJ2-5 and V is TRBV19, with no clear D. The germline CDR1 and CDR2 sequences are LNHDA and SQIVND (reference sequence). This CDR3 region has 12 residues. The V and J ends lost 4 bases and 5 bases respectively, with 8 bases between them. The CDR3 is CASSKIFETQYF. The CDR3 DNA reads as TGTGCCAGTAGTAAAATCTTTGAGACCCAGTACTTC.

The V call is TRBV27, the J call TRBJ2-7; 7 nucleotides align to TRBD1. With V trimmed by 4 bases and J by 3 bases, 12 bases remained unmatched. This CDR3 is built from 16 residues. Germline CDR1 reads MNHEY; CDR2 reads SMNVEV (reference sequence). CDR3 nucleotide sequence: TGTGCCAGCAGTTCCTCGACAGGGACCTTAATCTACGAGCAGTACTTC. The encoded protein is CASSSSTGTLIYEQYF.

The genes are TRBV13 and TRBJ2-7, with 9 bases matching TRBD2. Germline V gene lookup returns CDR1 PRHDT and CDR2 FYEKMQ (reference sequence). J was trimmed by 0 bases and V by 7 bases; bases with no gene match: 13. The CDR3 contains 17 residues. CDR3 sequence reads: CASIKLVGREGSYEQYF. The CDR3 DNA sequence: TGTGCCAGCATCAAACTGGTTGGGCGGGAGGGCTCCTACGAGCAGTACTTC.

This clone was seen just once. V usage is TRBV7-2 and J usage is TRBJ2-1; possibly TRBD2 for D (6 bases). V lost 5 bases and J 4 bases, leaving 15 bases between the germline ends. The CDR3 totals 15 residues. Germline loops: CDR1 SGHTA, CDR2 FQGNSA. CDR3 loop: CASSLLAASYNEQFF. Here the CDR3 DNA reads TGTGCCAGCAGCCTTTTAGCGGCCTCATACAATGAGCAGTTCTTC.

This chain uses TRBV20-1 with TRBJ2-1; 8 bases agree with TRBD2. The J segment lost 5 bases and the V segment lost 3 bases, leaving 9 bases of the junction unmatched. The CDR3 spans 15 residues. Germline lookup yields CDR1 DFQATT and CDR2 SNEGSKA (reference sequence). The DNA for the CDR3 is TGCAGTGCTAGTATAGCGGGGAGCTACGACAATGAGCAGTTCTTC. Protein product: CSASIAGSYDNEQFF.

The chain is built from TRBV27 and TRBJ1-2; D call uncertain. Germline V lookup: CDR1 MNHEY, CDR2 SMNVEV (reference sequence). V was cut by 6 bases and J by 4 bases, with 12 bases left in between. The CDR3 is made up of 13 amino acids. CDR3 sequence: CASSPTDRYGYTF. In DNA, the CDR3 is TGTGCCAGCAGCCCAACAGACCGCTATGGCTACACCTTC.

In DNA, the CDR3 is TGTGCCACCAGTGATTACGAGGGACTACAAACAGATACGCAGTATTTT. Translated, it gives CATSDYEGLQTDTQYF. The J gene is TRBJ2-3, the V gene TRBV24-1; 7 bases match TRBD2. This CDR3 has 16 amino acids. Trimming at V came to 2 bases and at J to 3 bases, leaving 7 bases not matched to a gene. Germline assignment: CDR1 KGHDR and CDR2 SFDVKD.

The chain recombines TRBV28 with TRBJ2-1, with unresolved D. Trimming took off 8 bases at V and 2 bases at J, with 16 bases between the two ends. Germline V gene data show CDR1 as MDHEN and CDR2 as SYDVKM. The CDR3 spans 15 residues. The chain's CDR3 is CASHSPEWAYNEQFF. The CDR3 DNA follows: TGTGCCAGCCACAGCCCTGAGTGGGCCTACAATGAGCAGTTCTTC.

This chain joins TRBV19 and TRBJ2-3, with 9 bases matching TRBD2. This CDR3 has 16 residues. Per the germline V gene, CDR1 is LNHDA and CDR2 is SQIVND (reference sequence). After removal of 5 bases from V and 1 base from J, the junction contained 7 bases not matched to a gene. The CDR3 here is CASSYEGLAGTDTQYF. As DNA, the CDR3 is TGTGCCAGTAGTTATGAGGGACTAGCCGGCACAGATACGCAGTATTTT.

This clone was counted only a few times. The rearrangement uses TRBV11-2 and TRBJ2-5, with 7 nucleotides matching TRBD2. The V gene end was trimmed by 1 base and the J gene end by 2 bases; junction bases not matched to a gene: 1. The CDR3 extends over 14 amino acids. The V gene's germline CDR1 is SGHAT and CDR2 FQNNGV. The chain's CDR3 is CASSLVLAQETQYF. Written as DNA, the CDR3 is TGTGCCAGCAGCTTAGTACTAGCGCAAGAGACCCAGTACTTC.

The gene calls are TRBV7-8 and TRBJ2-1, with D tentatively TRBD1 (6 bases). The germline CDR1 and CDR2 sequences are SGHVS and FQNEAQ. Trimming removed 0 bases from V and 0 bases from J, with 12 bases in between. The CDR3 length is 17 residues. Written as DNA, the CDR3 is TGTGCCAGCAGCTTAGCGGGGGCCAGTAGCTCCTACAATGAGCAGTTCTTC. Encoded protein: CASSLAGASSSYNEQFF. The full variable domain, rest sourced from reference TRBV7-8 and TRBJ2-1, is GAGVSQSPRYKVAKRGQDVALRCDPISGHVSLFWYQQALGQGPEFLTYFQNEAQLDKSGLPSDRFFAERPEGSVSTLKIQRTQQEDSAVYLCASSLAGASSSYNEQFFGPGTRLTVL.

This clone appeared once. The V gene is TRBV7-3, the J gene TRBJ2-5; TRBD1 aligns across 8 bases. J was trimmed by 5 bases and V by 5 bases; bases with no gene match: 4. CDR1 SGHTA and CDR2 FQGTGA come from the germline V gene. The CDR3 is 13 residues long. The CDR3 is CASSPNRGETQYF. In DNA form, the CDR3 reads TGTGCCAGCAGCCCCAACAGGGGGGAGACCCAGTACTTC.

J is TRBJ1-3 and V is TRBV6-1; TRBD1 matches at 7 bases. The CDR3 is 15 residues long. Losses at the gene ends were 1 base for V and 4 bases for J; bases not matched to a gene: 4. CDR1 and CDR2 from the germline V gene are MNHNS and SASEGT. CDR3 DNA: TGTGCCAGCAGTGAAGGCAGGGGGAGAGGAAACACCATATATTTT. It codes for CASSEGRGRGNTIYF.

This clone was recorded once. The chain couples TRBV7-9 to TRBJ2-1; 8 bases line up with TRBD1. J was trimmed by 6 bases and V by 5 bases; bases with no gene match: 6. Looked up from germline, CDR1 is SEHNR and CDR2 is FQNEAQ (reference sequence). This CDR3 region has 14 residues. DNA of the CDR3: TGTGCCAGCAGCCCGGTGGACAGGGTCAATGAGCAGTTCTTC. Its translation: CASSPVDRVNEQFF.